This record looks at one T cell receptor beta chain sequence and its context. Trimming stripped 6 bases from V and 4 bases from J, with 9 bases between. The CDR3 has 12 residues. The Seattle site enrolled patients during active infection and followed them longitudinally. This sample is part of a study of blood T cell repertoires in COVID-19. Study-level information: The study drew acute and convalescent COVID-19 samples from the United States, Italy and Spain.

Per the original methods: Cell counts per sample came from amplifying reference gene primers. The protocol was immunoSEQ multiplex PCR, while the TCRdb copy is restricted to in-frame clones and leaves out a portion. That table gives V, J and clone size, and the DNA gave D and trimming. The table lists about 240,000 clones, about nine tenths of them singletons, with 0.8% to 0.95% in the top ten. The chain joins TRBV12-3 or TRBV12-4 to TRBJ1-2, with D uncertain. Material: peripheral blood. The sequence derives from a man aged 25-40 years with COVID-19, enrolled during active disease. Written as DNA, the CDR3 is TGTGCCAGCAGCGCCGGGAGCTATGGCTACACCTTC. Translation: CASSAGSYGYTF.